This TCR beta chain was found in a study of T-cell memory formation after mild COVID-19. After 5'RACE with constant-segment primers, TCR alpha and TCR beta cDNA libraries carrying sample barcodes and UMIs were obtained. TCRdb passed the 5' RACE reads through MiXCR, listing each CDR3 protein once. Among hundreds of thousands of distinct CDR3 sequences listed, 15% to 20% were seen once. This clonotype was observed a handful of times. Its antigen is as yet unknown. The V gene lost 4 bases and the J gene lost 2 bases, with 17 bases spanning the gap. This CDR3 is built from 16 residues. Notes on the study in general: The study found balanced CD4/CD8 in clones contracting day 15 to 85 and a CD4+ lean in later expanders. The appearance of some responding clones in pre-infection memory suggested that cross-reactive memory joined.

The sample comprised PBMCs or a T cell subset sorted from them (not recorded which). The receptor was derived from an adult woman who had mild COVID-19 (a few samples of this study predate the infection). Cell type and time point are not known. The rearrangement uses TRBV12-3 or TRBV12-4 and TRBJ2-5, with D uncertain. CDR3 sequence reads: CASSWSSFARQETQYF. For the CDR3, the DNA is TGTGCCAGCAGTTGGTCCAGCTTCGCACGTCAAGAGACCCAGTACTTC.